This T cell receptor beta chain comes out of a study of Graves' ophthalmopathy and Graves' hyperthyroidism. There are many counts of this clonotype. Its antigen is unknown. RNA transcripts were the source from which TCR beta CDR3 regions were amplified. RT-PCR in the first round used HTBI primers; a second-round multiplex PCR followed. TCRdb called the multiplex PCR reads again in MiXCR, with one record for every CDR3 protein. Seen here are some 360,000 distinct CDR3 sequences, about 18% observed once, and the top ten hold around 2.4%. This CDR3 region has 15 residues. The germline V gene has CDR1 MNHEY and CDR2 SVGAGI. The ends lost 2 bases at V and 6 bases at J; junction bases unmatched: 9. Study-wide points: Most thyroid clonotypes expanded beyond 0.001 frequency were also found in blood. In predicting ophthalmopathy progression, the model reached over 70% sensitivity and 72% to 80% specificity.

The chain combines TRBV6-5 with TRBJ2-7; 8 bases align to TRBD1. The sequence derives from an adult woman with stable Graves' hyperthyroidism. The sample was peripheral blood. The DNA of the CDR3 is TGTGCCAGCAGTTACCCGAGACAGGGGCGATGCGAGCAGTACTTC. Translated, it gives CASSYPRQGRCEQYF.